The rows below give T cell receptor beta chains drawn from one sample of a study of shared clonotypes between healthy human individuals. The protocol was immunoSEQ multiplex PCR, while the TCRdb copy is restricted to in-frame clones and leaves out a portion. The table lists millions of clones, approximately 90% of them singletons. Sequencing was carried out using naive CD4+ T cells sorted from blood. These receptors were collected from a man younger than 35 in good health. Each CDR3 is given without its conserved first and last residue. The order of the fields is CDR3 length, clone size, D gene, J gene, V gene, CDR3 protein. The D gene is left open where the match is weak. The size field is filled for only some rows; it gives once, few, many or a size class.

12 NA NA TRBJ2-2 TRBV11-2 ASSLRGRSGELF
15 NA TRBD1 TRBJ1-2 TRBV30 AWRAWGGTGGAYGYT
14 NA TRBD1 TRBJ2-5 TRBV7-9 ASSTRTGGALETQY
11 NA NA TRBJ2-1 TRBV6-5 ASSRDLSNEQF
9 NA NA TRBJ1-2 TRBV6-1 ASSDNYGYT
12 NA TRBD1 TRBJ1-1 TRBV5-1 ASREGQGNTEAF
13 few NA TRBJ1-1 TRBV19 ASSIGSEVNTEAF
10 NA NA TRBJ2-7 TRBV7-2 ASSPGRDEQY
12 NA TRBD1 TRBJ1-1 TRBV5-1 ASSPGQGGTEAF
14 NA TRBD1 TRBJ2-4 TRBV7-2 ASSTSTGRAKNIQY
13 NA TRBD2 TRBJ2-7 TRBV19 ASSITSGGTYEQY
13 few NA TRBJ1-2 TRBV30 AWSVSARGRYGYT
12 NA TRBD1 TRBJ1-6 TRBV6-6 ASSPGQAHSPLH
15 NA NA TRBJ1-1 TRBV6-1 ASSEALRTVVNTEAF
15 NA TRBD2 TRBJ2-5 TRBV18 ASSPSSLRGAGETQY
13 NA NA TRBJ1-5 TRBV11-2 ASSLEGRGNQPQH
13 NA TRBD1 TRBJ2-7 TRBV5-1 ASSQQTGSLYEQY
12 NA TRBD1 TRBJ1-2 TRBV29-1 SVEPGTGGGGYT
12 NA TRBD1 TRBJ1-2 TRBV7-2 ASSPRDRAVGYT
13 few NA TRBJ1-4 TRBV4-1 ASSQVERRFGKLF
11 NA TRBD2 TRBJ2-7 TRBV5-1 ASAAGGPYEQY
10 NA NA TRBJ2-5 TRBV29-1 SVSLGQETQY
11 NA TRBD1 TRBJ2-5 TRBV2 ATPRTGQETQY
12 NA NA TRBJ2-5 TRBV14 ASSSEVAMETQY
14 NA NA TRBJ1-1 TRBV18 ASSRGIGGTNTEAF
13 NA TRBD1 TRBJ1-5 TRBV30 AWSSGQFSNQPQH
13 NA TRBD2 TRBJ2-2 TRBV7-2 ASSSGLSNTGELF
10 once NA TRBJ2-7 TRBV10-3 AISDTSYEQY
13 once NA TRBJ1-5 TRBV19 ASSTRQVWDQPQH
12 few TRBD1 TRBJ1-1 TRBV19 ASSSNRGVTEAF
11 NA NA TRBJ1-2 TRBV7-2 ASSPIISNGYT
12 NA NA TRBJ1-3 TRBV5-1 ASSLAGYGNTIY
13 NA TRBD1 TRBJ1-5 TRBV28 ASSSGTGDNQPQH
13 NA NA TRBJ2-1 TRBV29-1 SGILALGKGNEQF
10 NA TRBD1 TRBJ1-2 TRBV19 ASSMDRGGYT
12 once NA TRBJ2-7 TRBV7-2 ASSRSQVGYEQY
9 once NA TRBJ2-7 TRBV5-4 ASSLRDEQY
14 NA NA TRBJ1-6 TRBV6-6 ASTQQFSPFNSPLH
12 NA TRBD1 TRBJ1-2 TRBV7-9 ASSVNRGEDGYT
14 NA NA TRBJ2-7 TRBV5-1 ASSKDTGWTTYEQY
11 NA NA TRBJ1-2 TRBV6-5 ASSNGGNYGYT
15 NA TRBD2 TRBJ2-7 TRBV5-4 ASSLVPGLAKGHEQY
12 NA NA TRBJ2-7 TRBV9 ASSVGAEAYEQY
12 NA NA TRBJ1-2 TRBV10-3 AISVGIANYGYT
14 NA TRBD1 TRBJ2-1 TRBV5-1 ASSGTRQGPYNEQF
12 NA NA TRBJ1-5 TRBV7-8 ASSLGVLDQPQH
12 NA NA TRBJ2-1 TRBV4-3 ASSQDRAVRMQF
13 NA NA TRBJ1-1 TRBV6-1 ASSKNDLIVTEAF
11 NA TRBD1 TRBJ2-3 TRBV10-3 AISKGATDTQY
12 NA NA TRBJ2-2 TRBV6-1 ASNREGDTGELF
13 NA TRBD2 TRBJ2-3 TRBV18 ASSPGSGSADTQY
13 NA NA TRBJ2-3 TRBV4-3 ASSQDFTSTDTQY
9 NA NA TRBJ2-5 TRBV7-9 ASSSFETQY
12 NA NA TRBJ2-1 TRBV2 ASKMAGSGNEQF
12 NA NA TRBJ2-7 TRBV7-2 ASSLGQSSYEQY
17 NA NA TRBJ2-7 TRBV6-4 ASSDSTPKDGTSSYEQY
12 NA NA TRBJ1-2 TRBV11-2 ASSLGATNYGYT
13 NA TRBD1 TRBJ2-1 TRBV7-9 ASSSKGAPYNEQF
13 NA NA TRBJ2-2 TRBV5-1 ASSLDSSNTGELF
13 NA NA TRBJ2-2 TRBV19 ASSTHVSLAGELF